This passage covers 2 T cell receptor beta chains from one sample sequenced in a study of a mutant IDH1 vaccine in newly diagnosed glioma. Some clones are missing from TCRdb's copy, which holds only in-frame ones; the method was immunoSEQ multiplex PCR. The repertoire holds roughly 110,000 clones, 85% to 90% seen once, with roughly 0.61% in the top ten. Their antigens remain unidentified. Time point: week 11, during vaccination. Vaccinated patients received 300 ug of mutant IDH1 20-mer peptide per dose, with topical imiquimod. The sample here was PBMCs, taken from a glioma patient whose treatment included an IDH1 peptide vaccine. These receptors came from a woman aged 50 to 65 with glioma.

The chain joins TRBV19 to TRBJ2-1; 7 nucleotides match TRBD2. The junction had 16 bases not matched to a gene; V was cut back by 6 bases and J by 14 bases. Germline CDR1 reads LNHDA; CDR2 reads SQIVND (reference sequence). This CDR3 spans 14 amino acids. The CDR3 protein is CASSLGGGSSGEFF. The CDR3 nucleotides are TGTGCCAGTAGCCTCGGGGGAGGGAGCTCGGGGGAGTTCTTC. Full variable domain (rest looked up from reference TRBV19 and TRBJ2-1): DGGITQSPKYLFRKEGQNVTLSCEQNLNHDAMYWYRQDPGQGLRLIYYSQIVNDFQKGDIAEGYSVSREKKESFPLTVTSAQKNPTAFYLCASSLGGGSSGEFFGPGTRLTVL.

CDR3 nucleotides: TGCAGCGTTGTCCGGGACCTCTCTGGAAACACCATATATTTT. It is translated as CSVVRDLSGNTIYF. This rearrangement joins TRBV29-1 to TRBJ1-3; perhaps TRBD1 as D (5 bases). With 4 bases removed from V and 0 bases from J, the gap between germline ends came to 10 bases. Germline V CDR1 and CDR2: SQVTM, ANQGSEA. The CDR3 is 14 residues long.